This T cell receptor (beta chain) is from a study of monozygotic twins with inflammatory bowel disease (dated by TCRdb to between 2018 and 2020). For the wider study: In total, 28 monozygotic twin pairs made up the full study: 19 Danish pairs, all IBD-discordant, plus nine German pairs, of which four were IBD-concordant and five were IBD-discordant. Each individual had, on average, about 151 000 unique TCRalpha sequences and 181 000 unique TCRbeta sequences available for analysis. The search for disease-associated traits relied mainly on comparing, within discordant pairs, IBD patients with their genetically identical healthy co-twins. Results the study describes overall, beyond this receptor: Distinction between different T cell subtypes could not be achieved in the analysis. Repertoire similarity did not differ between concordant and discordant twins, possibly due to limited statistical power. Fewer clonotypes were shared with other individuals by IBD patients than by healthy twins, most markedly in patients showing signs of disease activity. A decrease in TCRbeta repertoire diversity, as measured by inverse Simpson index, was observed in IBD patients compared with their healthy co-twins. Differing immunosuppressive treatments among patients may have added background noise and inter-individual variability to the repertoires. No single strong signal or clonotype linked to IBD turned up in the results, so the idea that one exists was not supported.

Its CDR3 holds 14 amino acids, cysteine through phenylalanine. DNA is not recorded here. CDR1 and CDR2 were assigned from the germline V gene as KGHDR and SFDVKD. Library construction relied on 5' RACE. For each TCR library, 3,500 to 4,500 ng of total RNA was used. cDNA was synthesized with SMARTScribe reverse transcriptase in eight separate reactions per sample. During cDNA synthesis, template switching introduced unique molecular identifiers that contained a 6-nucleotide sample barcode. TCRalpha and TCRbeta cDNA was amplified in two nested PCRs of roughly 16 and 10 cycles, and bead purification was carried out after each PCR. Before amplification, the cDNA was both treated with uracil DNA-glycosylase and purified with the QIAquick PCR purification kit. The second PCR added Illumina TruSeq-compatible adapters along with sample-specific barcodes. Library quality and concentration were checked on TapeStation and Qubit, and libraries were pooled at around 5 ng each. Sequencing of pooled libraries was carried out on an Illumina HiSeq2500 single-index Rapid Run using 2 x 100 bp reads and custom sequencing primers. Per the source publication's procedure: MiGEC version 1.2.6 was used for UMI-based consensus assembly, which corrected PCR and sequencing errors. MiXCR version 2.1.1 handled V(D)J alignment, clonotype assembly and CDR3 extraction. Gene usage, clonotype sharing and MAIT/NKT TCR abundance were normalised by analysing the top 1000, 10 000 and 20 000 clonotypes per sample. Diversity was computed as the inverse Simpson index with the vegan R package after downsampling to 27 000 UMIs. Paired Mann-Whitney U tests were applied to discordant twin pairs, and Benjamini-Hochberg correction was used for multiple testing. TCRdb reprocessed the reads and provides one entry for every CDR3 protein sequence; no DNA is given. These V and J calls originate from TCRdb's pipeline instead of the authors' own analysis. For this sample, the table gives 300,000 to 400,000 distinct CDR3 sequences. The ten most abundant clones make up 2% to 3% of the sample.

As for this clonotype: Its antigen is not yet known.

From each donor, a roughly 2.5 ml peripheral blood sample was collected into PAXgene tubes and stored at -80 degrees C. Without any T cell sorting, total RNA was extracted from whole blood using the PAXgene blood miRNA kit on an automated QIAcube. Peripheral blood from monozygotic twin pairs concordant or discordant for inflammatory bowel disease was subjected to deep TCRalpha and TCRbeta repertoire profiling with unique molecular barcoding. Smoking habits were recorded for all twin pairs, and each individual was classified as a current, former or never smoker. Specimen: blood. The chain couples TRBV24-1 to TRBJ1-1; the D call of TRBD1 rests on TCRdb alone, since no DNA is present to check it. This sequence originates from a human donor with ulcerative colitis or Crohn's disease, or a healthy co-twin of an affected twin (not recorded which). CDR3 reads: CATSVPRVNTEAFF.